Below are 26 T cell receptor beta chains sequenced from a single sample in a study of CD8 T cells in ankylosing spondylitis. Whole-study findings and limits: Ankylosing spondylitis blood appeared to carry a characteristic TCR beta motif of roughly eight highly homologous variants.

One entry per CDR3 protein, called by TCRdb with MiXCR from the 5' RACE reads. The sample records about 800,000 distinct CDR3 sequences, 12% being singletons. No cognate antigen is known for these TCRs. Sequences were obtained from blood, either unsorted or a sorted T cell fraction (not recorded which). These receptor sequences come from a male donor with ankylosing spondylitis.

This clonotype was observed a few times. The rearrangement links TRBV7-2 to TRBJ2-3, with 10 bases lining up with TRBD2. This CDR3 has 14 residues. The V gene end was trimmed by 6 bases and the J gene end by 8 bases; junction bases not matched to a gene: 8. CDR1 SGHTA and CDR2 FQGNSA come from the germline V gene. The CDR3 sequence: CASSYLAGVATQYF. DNA for the CDR3: TGTGCCAGCAGTTATCTAGCGGGAGTGGCTACGCAGTATTTT.

This clonotype was found a few times. This rearrangement joins TRBV5-1 to TRBJ1-2; the match to TRBD1 covers 7 bases. The CDR3 is 13 amino acids. V lost 2 bases and J lost 6; bases outside the gene matches: 4. Per the germline V gene, CDR1 is SGHRS and CDR2 is YFSETQ. CDR3 sequence (DNA): TGCGCCAGCAGCTTTGAGGGGGCTGATGGCTACACCTTC. Protein sequence: CASSFEGADGYTF. Full variable domain (missing parts from reference TRBV5-1 and TRBJ1-2): KAGVTQTPRYLIKTRGQQVTLSCSPISGHRSVSWYQQTPGQGLQFLFEYFSETQRNKGNFPGRFSGRQFSNSRSEMNVSTLELGDSALYLCASSFEGADGYTFGSGTRLTVV.

The chain employs TRBV6-1 and TRBJ2-5; perhaps TRBD1 as D (6 bases). Deletions cut 6 bases from V and 6 bases from J, with 20 bases between. This CDR3 is built from 15 residues. Germline V gene sequence: CDR1 MNHNS, CDR2 SASEGT. The CDR3, as DNA: TGTGCCAGCAGCGCCCAGCTATCCCAGGGGCAGACCCAGTACTTC. It codes for CASSAQLSQGQTQYF.

This clonotype was counted only a few times. The V call is TRBV4-2, the J call TRBJ1-5, with D possibly TRBD1 on 5 matching bases. Trimming removed 0 bases from V and 6 bases from J, with 9 bases in between. CDR1 is LGHNA and CDR2 is YNFKEQ in the germline V gene. This CDR3 contains 14 residues. CDR3 nucleotides: TGTGCCAGCAGCCAAGACAGAAGGGGTCAGCCCCAGCATTTT. This codes for CASSQDRRGQPQHF.

The chain is built from TRBV11-2 and TRBJ2-7, with TRBD2 as a possible D gene (7 bases). The CDR3 totals 14 residues. Trimming removed 1 base at V and 5 bases at J, with 12 bases between. The germline V gene encodes CDR1 SGHAT and CDR2 FQNNGV. In DNA, the CDR3 is TGTGCCAGCAGCTTAGTGCGGGGGCCGGACGAGCAGTACTTC. Encoded protein: CASSLVRGPDEQYF.

In this sample, this clonotype turned up a few times. This chain links TRBV7-2 with TRBJ2-2, with unresolved D. The CDR3 is 13 amino acids. CDR1 and CDR2 (germline): SGHTA, FQGNSA. Trimming shortened V by 7 bases and J by 0 bases, and 6 bases separated the two germline ends. DNA for the CDR3: TGTGCCAGCACGACCGCGAACACCGGGGAGCTGTTTTTT. Its protein is CASTTANTGELFF.

The J gene is TRBJ2-3, the V gene TRBV10-3, with a weak D call TRBD2 (6 bases). Germline CDR1 is ENHRY and CDR2 is SYGVKD. With 2 bases removed from V and 2 bases from J, the gap between germline ends came to 11 bases. CDR3 size: 15 residues. Here the CDR3 reads CAISEVQGLTDTQYF. CDR3 in DNA: TGTGCCATCAGTGAGGTTCAGGGACTCACAGATACGCAGTATTTT.

The J gene is TRBJ2-7, the V gene TRBV10-3, with 7 bases identical to TRBD1. The CDR3 contains 14 residues. The germline CDR1 and CDR2 sequences are ENHRY and SYGVKD. Trimming at V came to 10 bases and at J to 0 bases, leaving 9 bases not matched to a gene. The CDR3 sequence: CATNQGVLSYEQYF. The CDR3 bases are TGTGCCACCAACCAGGGGGTGCTCTCCTACGAGCAGTACTTC.

The chain joins TRBV6-5 to TRBJ1-1; possibly TRBD1 for D (5 bases). The V gene's germline CDR1 is MNHEY and CDR2 SVGAGI. V lost 2 bases, J lost 4 bases, and 20 bases lay in between. CDR3 length: 17 amino acids. The CDR3 nucleotides are TGTGCCAGCAGTTACCCCCCCGATGGGGCGCGGGGCACTGAAGCTTTCTTT. This sequence encodes CASSYPPDGARGTEAFF.

This clonotype was detected many times. The chain employs TRBV12-3 or TRBV12-4 and TRBJ1-1; maybe TRBD1 (5 bases). V lost 5 bases, J lost 1 base, and 11 bases lay in between. The CDR3 loop spans 14 amino acids. The CDR3 DNA follows: TGTGCCAGCAGTATGGGGGGGAGGAACACTGAAGCTTTCTTT. Translating it yields CASSMGGRNTEAFF.

There are a few counts of this clonotype. The DNA of the CDR3 is TGTGCCGCCACACGGCAGGGGGGAGACGAGCAGTACTTC. Encoded protein: CAATRQGGDEQYF. The chain joins TRBV10-3 to TRBJ2-7; TRBD1 might be the D (7 bases). The length of the CDR3 is 13 residues. V was clipped by 11 bases and J by 5 bases, with 19 bases between them. The germline V gene encodes CDR1 ENHRY and CDR2 SYGVKD.

The rearrangement uses TRBV5-4 and TRBJ2-2; no firm D call. The germline V gene has CDR1 SGHNT and CDR2 YYREEE (reference sequence). The V end lost 0 bases, the J end lost 9 bases, and 6 bases lay between the germline ends. The CDR3 is 12 residues long. The CDR3 coding sequence is TGTGCCAGCAGCTTGGACAGACGGGAGCTGTTTTTT. Translated, it gives CASSLDRRELFF.

The CDR3 nucleotides read TGTGCCAGCAGCTTAATGCCCGGACCCTACGAGCAGTACTTC. Translation gives CASSLMPGPYEQYF. The rearrangement joins TRBV7-2 to TRBJ2-7; D is undetermined. The CDR3 consists of 14 residues. Germline V CDR1 and CDR2: SGHTA, FQGNSA. Deletions cut 2 bases from V and 2 bases from J, with 10 bases between.

This clonotype was found many times. The chain uses TRBV7-9 and TRBJ2-5; D not resolved. Germline assignment: CDR1 SEHNR and CDR2 FQNEAQ (reference sequence). This CDR3 comprises 15 residues. V lost 4 bases to trimming and J lost 1 base, with 13 bases between them. In DNA, the CDR3 is TGTGCCAGCAGCTCCCAACTGCGGACCCAAGAGACCCAGTACTTC. Translating it yields CASSSQLRTQETQYF. The whole variable domain, filled in from reference TRBV7-9 and TRBJ2-5, reads DTGVSQNPRHKITKRGQNVTFRCDPISEHNRLYWYRQTLGQGPEFLTYFQNEAQLEKSRLLSDRFSAERPKGSFSTLEIQRTEQGDSAMYLCASSSQLRTQETQYFGPGTRLLVL.

This clonotype has at least ten counts. V usage is TRBV20-1 and J usage is TRBJ1-5; D unresolved. V was trimmed by 3 bases and J by 4 bases, leaving 7 bases between them. This CDR3 region has 12 residues. The germline gives CDR1 DFQATT, CDR2 SNEGSKA (reference sequence). For the CDR3, the DNA is TGCAGTGCTAGTGGCAGGAATCAGCCCCAGCATTTT. Its translation: CSASGRNQPQHF.

The J gene is TRBJ1-1, the V gene TRBV28, with unresolved D. Germline loops: CDR1 MDHEN, CDR2 SYDVKM. The V gene lost 2 bases and the J gene lost 5 bases, with 12 bases spanning the gap. There are 14 residues in the CDR3. In DNA form, the CDR3 reads TGTGCCAGCAGTTTAAATCTCGCTGGGACTGAAGCTTTCTTT. This translates into CASSLNLAGTEAFF.

This clonotype was recorded many times. The chain couples TRBV7-9 to TRBJ2-7; D remains ambiguous. Germline V gene sequence: CDR1 SEHNR, CDR2 FQNEAQ (reference sequence). This CDR3 contains 14 residues. V was cut by 1 base and J by 2 bases, with 9 bases left in between. The CDR3 here is CASSLGSRTYEQYF. CDR3 nucleotide sequence: TGTGCCAGCAGCTTAGGTAGCAGGACCTACGAGCAGTACTTC.

In its sample, this clonotype was seen a few times. The chain has TRBV20-1 and TRBJ1-5, with D perhaps matching TRBD1 (5 bases). CDR3 length equals 14 residues. The germline V and J ends were trimmed by 6 bases and 9 bases, with 21 bases remaining between them. Per germline, CDR1 DFQATT and CDR2 SNEGSKA (reference sequence). CDR3 loop: CSATTRAGVWPQHF. The CDR3 bases are TGCAGTGCCACAACCAGGGCGGGTGTATGGCCCCAGCATTTT.

This clonotype was counted a few times. This chain connects TRBV5-6 to TRBJ1-1; 7 bases agree with TRBD1. The V gene's germline CDR1 is SGHDT and CDR2 YYEEEE. J gave up 8 bases and V 4 bases, and 8 bases lay outside the gene matches. The CDR3 consists of 13 residues. CDR3 DNA: TGTGCCAGCAGCCGTGACAGGGTGGACGAAGCTTTCTTT. As protein: CASSRDRVDEAFF.

This clonotype was counted ten times or more. CDR3 nucleotides: TGCAGCGTTGGGACTAGCCCCCACTACGAGCAGTACTTC. Translating it yields CSVGTSPHYEQYF. The J gene is TRBJ2-7, the V gene TRBV29-1; 8 positions match TRBD2. CDR3 length equals 13 residues. Germline V gene lookup returns CDR1 SQVTM and CDR2 ANQGSEA. With V trimmed by 4 bases and J by 3 bases, 5 bases remained unmatched.

This clonotype was seen ten or more times. The rearrangement uses TRBV10-3 and TRBJ2-5, with D tentatively TRBD2 (5 bases). V dropped 10 bases and J dropped 3 bases, with 12 bases sitting between them. The germline V gene encodes CDR1 ENHRY and CDR2 SYGVKD. CDR3 length equals 12 residues. The CDR3 spells CATLGAEETQYF. The CDR3 region has the DNA TGTGCCACCCTAGGAGCGGAAGAGACCCAGTACTTC.

This clonotype has ten or more counts. DNA for the CDR3: TGCGCCAGCAGCCGGGACAGTAACGACGAAAAACTGTTTTTT. This gives the protein CASSRDSNDEKLFF. V gene TRBV5-1 combines with J gene TRBJ1-4; 7 bases align to TRBD1. Trimming removed 4 bases from V and 8 bases from J; junction bases left unmatched: 8. The CDR3 is made up of 14 amino acids. Per germline, CDR1 SGHRS and CDR2 YFSETQ.

This clonotype showed up many times. The rearrangement links TRBV20-1 to TRBJ2-5; 11 nucleotides agree with TRBD2. CDR3 size: 14 residues. In germline, CDR1 is DFQATT, CDR2 SNEGSKA (reference sequence). Trimming at V came to 6 bases and at J to 3 bases, leaving 6 bases not matched to a gene. CDR3 in amino acids: CSATPTSGEETQYF. The DNA for the CDR3 is TGCAGTGCCACCCCGACTAGCGGGGAAGAGACCCAGTACTTC.

The chain recombines TRBV11-2 with TRBJ2-1; 7 bases match TRBD2. V was clipped by 4 bases and J by 4 bases; unmatched bases: 16. The CDR3 is made up of 18 amino acids. The germline CDR1 and CDR2 sequences are SGHAT and FQNNGV. CDR3 DNA sequence: TGTGCCAGCAGCTCACGGACTAGAGGGAGATACCTATACAATGAGCAGTTCTTC. It yields the protein CASSSRTRGRYLYNEQFF. The entire variable domain, with the rest obtained from reference TRBV11-2 and TRBJ2-1, is as follows: EAGVAQSPRYKIIEKRQSVAFWCNPISGHATLYWYQQILGQGPKLLIQFQNNGVVDDSQLPKDRFSAERLKGVDSTLKIQPAKLEDSAVYLCASSSRTRGRYLYNEQFFGPGTRLTVL.

The chain employs TRBV28 and TRBJ2-1; 9 bases fit TRBD2. Germline V gene data show CDR1 as MDHEN and CDR2 as SYDVKM. The V segment lost 7 bases and the J segment 6 bases; nucleotides outside the gene matches: 7. This CDR3 region has 14 residues. CDR3 bases: TGTGCCAGCACCGGACTAGCGTTTCTCAATGAGCAGTTCTTC. Translation: CASTGLAFLNEQFF.

The chain joins TRBV7-9 to TRBJ1-2; no definite D call. The CDR3 sequence is 13 residues long. The germline V gene has CDR1 SEHNR and CDR2 FQNEAQ (reference sequence). Trimming left V 5 bases short and J 8 bases short, with 15 bases between. This CDR3 is CASSKREGDGYTF. CDR3 coding DNA: TGTGCCAGCAGCAAGAGAGAGGGAGACGGCTACACCTTC.